The rows below give T cell receptor beta chains drawn from one sample of a study of T cell responses to AZD1222 COVID-19 vaccine. The protocol was immunoSEQ multiplex PCR, while the TCRdb copy is restricted to in-frame clones and leaves out a portion. The sample carries around 78,000 clones, approximately 90% recorded once. Sequenced material: peripheral blood, taken 28 days after the second AZD1222 dose. The source of these receptors is an adult who received the AZD1222 COVID-19 vaccine. CDR3s include the opening cysteine and the closing phenylalanine or tryptophan. The D gene is left open where the match is weak.

j_call v_call cdr3_length d_call cdr3_aa
TRBJ2-1 TRBV7-9 16 TRBD1 CASSSPRGPGDNEQFF
TRBJ1-4 TRBV20-1 13 NA CSASGARNEKLFF
TRBJ1-6 TRBV7-9 19 TRBD1 CASSLGTGFTSSYNSPLHF
TRBJ1-2 TRBV19 15 TRBD1 CASSGQGAQFTGYTF
TRBJ2-5 TRBV10-3 14 NA CAISELRGLETQYF
TRBJ1-1 TRBV30 14 TRBD1 CAWSPDRDFAEAFF
TRBJ2-1 TRBV5-1 14 NA CASSLRGYYNEQFF
TRBJ2-3 TRBV3-1/TRBV3-2 14 NA CASSQEGATTARHF
TRBJ2-7 TRBV18 15 TRBD1 CASSQTTGPGYEQYF
TRBJ2-3 TRBV24-1 13 NA CATSDPGTDTQYF